What follows describes a single T cell receptor (beta chain). The sample belongs to a study of blood T cell repertoires in COVID-19. Study at large: Collection of acute and convalescent COVID-19 samples took place in the United States, Italy and Spain. PBMCs, B-cell-depleted T cells, or T cells provided the cDNA or gDNA that made up the material.

Original data processing: Amplification with reference gene primers provided the estimates of nucleated cell counts. The protocol was immunoSEQ multiplex PCR, while the TCRdb copy is restricted to in-frame clones and leaves out a portion. The V and J calls and clone size come from that table; D and trimming were worked out from the DNA. The sample shows just under 150,000 clones, 85% to 90% of them seen only once. The CDR3 spans 14 residues. V lost 8 bases to trimming and J lost 5 bases, with 13 bases between them. This clonotype was sampled from a woman between 45 and 60 years old with active or convalescent COVID-19. Sequencing used peripheral blood. J is TRBJ1-6 and V is TRBV23-1; TRBD1 is a possible D gene (5 bases). TRBV23-1 counts as an open reading frame of uncertain function. CDR3 loop: CASPTTENNSPLHF. The CDR3 DNA follows: TGCGCCAGCCCAACGACAGAGAATAATTCACCCCTCCACTTT.